The entry that follows covers one T cell receptor (beta chain) sequence. Antigen: not known. Germline and junction disagree at one end, which may indicate a read error. This specimen comes from a study of blood T cells in healthy people across ages. PCR was performed a second time for roughly 6 to 12 cycles using a sample-barcoded 5' primer and a J-beta primer mix. A single record per CDR3 protein comes from TCRdb applying MiXCR to the 5' RACE reads. The sample has 1,800,000 or so distinct CDR3 sequences, around 40% seen once; the top ten hold 20% to 25%. The CDR3 sequence is 18 residues long. CDR1 is MNHEY, CDR2 SVGAGI, per germline. Study findings and constraints: Naive CD4+ cells and diversity were both higher in long-lived donors than in aged donors.

The rearrangement uses TRBV6-5 and TRBJ2-3, with 13 bases that match TRBD2. The sequenced sample was blood. This TCR was recovered from a human donor in good health. CDR3 DNA: TGTGCCAGCGGTTACGCTACTAGCGGGGGGGGTAGCACAGATACGCAGTATTTT. Translating gives CASGYATSGGGSTDTQYF.